This record concerns one T cell receptor (beta chain) sequence. At least ten counts were recorded for this clonotype. Its cognate antigen has yet to be identified. Base-call qualities are not available, and no considerably larger clone is one nucleotide away. The data derive from a study of T cell repertoires in cytomegalovirus infection (dated by TCRdb to the late 2010s). Concerning the study at large: Peptide stimulations targeted recently identified HLA-C-restricted CMV epitopes, whose presentation resists viral immunomodulation, together with well-studied HLA-B-restricted epitopes. Because public TCR beta signatures pointed to carriage of CMV infection together with the matching HLA type, the HLA type of each donor mattered for the analysis. Paper-wide results and their limitations: The ex vivo response was dominated by HLA-C-restricted CMV-specific TCR beta clonotypes, which also provided the single most frequent clonotype in two of eight donors. Carriers of CMV infection plus the relevant HLA type were discriminated by the cumulative frequency of public TCR beta family members in the study cohort and in an independent 352-donor cohort.

Sequencer: Illumina HiSeq 1500. TCRdb itself trimmed the public reads at Q25 with fastp, ran MiXCR and retained productive beta chains. Rows with one shared CDR3 protein collapse into an entry with the most common genes and DNA. Here the sample has about a million distinct CDR3 sequences; roughly 30% occur a single time. 13% of the sample comes from the top ten. The CDR1 and CDR2 encoded by the germline V gene are MNHEY and SVGEGT. Trimming at the junction amounts to 2 bases on V and 6 bases on J, and the germline ends lie 1 base apart. The CDR3 measures 11 amino acids from cysteine to phenylalanine. Here the CDR3 DNA is all that survives: 33 bases in frame from base 1. This sample's treatment or condition label indicates: in vitro stimulation with specific CMV peptide epitopes to enrich CMV-specific T cells.

Sample: cultured CD8+ T cells from PBMCs, taken from culture after CMV antigen stimulation. The sequence joins TRBV6-2 or TRBV6-3 to TRBJ2-2; no confident D gene assignment can be made. This receptor was taken from a human donor in good health (CMV status not recorded). Some clones in this sample may be carry-over from other donors' samples. The CDR3 reads CASSYAGELFF. The nucleotide sequence is given as TGTGCCAGCAGTTACGCCGGGGAGCTGTTTTTT.